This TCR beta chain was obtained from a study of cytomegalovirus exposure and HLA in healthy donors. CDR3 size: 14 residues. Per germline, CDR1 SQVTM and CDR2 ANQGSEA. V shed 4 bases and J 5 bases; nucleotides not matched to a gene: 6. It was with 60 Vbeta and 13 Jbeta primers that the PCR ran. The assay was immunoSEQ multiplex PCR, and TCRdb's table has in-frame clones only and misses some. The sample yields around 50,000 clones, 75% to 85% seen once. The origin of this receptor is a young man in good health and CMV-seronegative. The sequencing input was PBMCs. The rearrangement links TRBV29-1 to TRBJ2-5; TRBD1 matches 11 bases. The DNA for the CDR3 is TGCAGCGTTGGGACAGGGGGCTGGCGGGAGACCCAGTACTTC. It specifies CSVGTGGWRETQYF. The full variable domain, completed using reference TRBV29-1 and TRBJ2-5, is SAVISQKPSRDICQRGTSLTIQCQVDSQVTMMFWYRQQPGQSLTLIATANQGSEATYESGFVIDKFPISRPNLTFSTLTVSNMSPEDSSIYLCSVGTGGWRETQYFGPGTRLLVL.